This is a list of T cell receptor beta chains from one sample in a study of T cell responses to AZD1222 COVID-19 vaccine. Some clones are missing from TCRdb's copy, which holds only in-frame ones; the method was immunoSEQ multiplex PCR. The sample includes about 150,000 clones, 88% of them seen just once. The sequences come from peripheral blood, collected on day 0 of AZD1222 vaccination. The receptor set was obtained from an adult in good health. Both conserved end residues are trimmed from each CDR3. Each record gives: J gene, V gene, CDR3 protein.

j_call: TRBJ1-2; v_call: TRBV23-1; cdr3_aa: ASRKTGKGYT
j_call: TRBJ2-3; v_call: TRBV19; cdr3_aa: ASSIARTSGSPDTQY
j_call: TRBJ1-1; v_call: TRBV5-4; cdr3_aa: ASSGRGNTEAF
j_call: TRBJ2-3; v_call: TRBV9; cdr3_aa: ASSLRTSGSLDTQY
j_call: TRBJ1-2; v_call: TRBV6-5; cdr3_aa: ASSYLGQGNGYT
j_call: TRBJ1-2; v_call: TRBV6-2/TRBV6-3; cdr3_aa: ASSQFQGPPGYT
j_call: TRBJ1-5; v_call: TRBV4-1; cdr3_aa: ASSQEGNSNQPQH
j_call: TRBJ2-7; v_call: TRBV11-1; cdr3_aa: ASSLVGGRRYEQY
j_call: TRBJ1-3; v_call: TRBV7-3; cdr3_aa: ASSPGPAGNTIY
j_call: TRBJ1-6; v_call: TRBV5-1; cdr3_aa: ASSFGDTNSPLH
j_call: TRBJ1-2; v_call: TRBV24-1; cdr3_aa: ATSDSGQGAHGYT
j_call: TRBJ2-2; v_call: TRBV9; cdr3_aa: ASSEVGGDYTGELF
j_call: TRBJ1-6; v_call: TRBV5-4; cdr3_aa: ASSLERPTSPLH
j_call: TRBJ1-5; v_call: TRBV6-2/TRBV6-3; cdr3_aa: ASSYYPGLNPHQPQH
j_call: TRBJ2-7; v_call: TRBV11-2; cdr3_aa: ASSFGTGVGEQY
j_call: TRBJ2-1; v_call: TRBV10-1; cdr3_aa: ASNYTSWTDYNEQF
j_call: TRBJ1-1; v_call: TRBV25-1; cdr3_aa: ASSEAGQGKKAF
j_call: TRBJ2-7; v_call: TRBV6-1; cdr3_aa: ASSDRARLSEQY
j_call: TRBJ2-7; v_call: TRBV4-3; cdr3_aa: ASSQDLGEGEQY
j_call: TRBJ1-3; v_call: TRBV14; cdr3_aa: ASSQVVGRNSGNTIY
j_call: TRBJ2-7; v_call: TRBV19; cdr3_aa: ASSKTGDGSYEQY
j_call: TRBJ2-2; v_call: TRBV11-2; cdr3_aa: ASSPGLAYGELF
j_call: TRBJ2-5; v_call: TRBV15; cdr3_aa: ATSRDPGLAGGYQETQY